These 24 T cell receptor beta chains came from one sample sequenced in a study of Ad26.COV2.S vaccination and SARS-CoV-2 variants. Profiling relied on immunoSEQ multiplex PCR, and the TCRdb table lists in-frame clones only, not all of them. The data contain hundreds of thousands of clones, around 89% of them singletons. The treatment was: 19 received Ad26.COV2.S at low or high dose, single or two shots; roughly 5 received placebo; per-sample allocation not given. Sampling happened 63 days after the first vaccine or placebo injection. The starting material was peripheral blood, obtained in a trial of Ad26.COV2.S vaccine versus placebo. These receptors were obtained from a person aged 18-65 years who received the Ad26.COV2.S COVID-19 vaccine or a placebo.

The V call is TRBV5-1, the J call TRBJ2-3; 9 nucleotides align to TRBD2. The CDR3 is 14 amino acids. Per the germline V gene, CDR1 is SGHRS and CDR2 is YFSETQ. V gave up 3 bases and J gave up 4 bases; unmatched junction bases: 3. The CDR3: CASSSGTSPDTQYF. As DNA, the CDR3 is TGCGCCAGCAGCTCTGGGACTAGCCCAGATACGCAGTATTTT.

The V gene is TRBV7-9, the J gene TRBJ1-1, with 9 positions matching TRBD1. Germline V gene data show CDR1 as SEHNR and CDR2 as FQNEAQ (reference sequence). V lost 5 bases, J lost 0 bases, and 4 bases stayed unmatched. This CDR3 is 15 amino acids long. CDR3 coding DNA: TGTGCCAGCAGCCTTGGACAGGGGTTGAACACTGAAGCTTTCTTT. Encoded protein: CASSLGQGLNTEAFF.

V is TRBV6-1 and J is TRBJ1-5; a possible D gene is TRBD1 (5 bases). The germline gives CDR1 MNHNS, CDR2 SASEGT. The CDR3 contains 12 residues. V lost 7 bases and J 7 bases, leaving 11 bases between the germline ends. The CDR3, as DNA: TGTGCCAGCACAGGGCCCCAACAGCCCCAGCATTTT. This codes for CASTGPQQPQHF.

The chain employs TRBV10-1 and TRBJ1-4; D gene uncertain. This CDR3 region has 13 residues. V was shortened by 6 bases and J by 7 bases, with 12 bases between the two germline ends. Germline CDR1 and CDR2: WNHNN and SYGVQD (reference sequence). CDR3 nucleotide sequence: TGCGCCAGCAGCGTGGGCCAAACTGAAAAACTGTTTTTT. Its translation: CASSVGQTEKLFF.

The gene calls are TRBV30 and TRBJ1-6; 7 nucleotides agree with TRBD1. The CDR3 totals 15 residues. V gave up 2 bases and J gave up 6 bases; unmatched junction bases: 7. CDR1 is GTSNPN and CDR2 is SVGIG in the germline V gene (reference sequence). CDR3 protein: CAWSTTGKTNSPLHF. CDR3 in DNA: TGTGCCTGGAGTACGACAGGGAAGACTAATTCACCCCTCCACTTT. Complete variable domain (other parts from reference TRBV30 and TRBJ1-6): SQTIHQWPATLVQPVGSPLSLECTVEGTSNPNLYWYRQAAGRGLQLLFYSVGIGQISSEVPQNLSASRPQDRQFILSSKKLLLSDSGFYLCAWSTTGKTNSPLHFGNGTRLTVT.

The chain joins TRBV29-1 to TRBJ2-5; 7 bases fit TRBD2. Trimming cost V 3 bases and J 5 bases; bases outside gene matches: 6. The length of the CDR3 is 13 residues. Germline CDR1 is SQVTM and CDR2 is ANQGSEA. In nucleotides, the CDR3 is TGCAGCGTTGAGGCCTGGGAGGGCGAGACCCAGTACTTC. Protein product: CSVEAWEGETQYF. Filled out from reference TRBV29-1 and TRBJ2-5, the complete variable domain reads SAVISQKPSRDICQRGTSLTIQCQVDSQVTMMFWYRQQPGQSLTLIATANQGSEATYESGFVIDKFPISRPNLTFSTLTVSNMSPEDSSIYLCSVEAWEGETQYFGPGTRLLVL.

The J gene is TRBJ1-5, the V gene TRBV18; maybe TRBD1 (6 bases). The CDR3 has 14 amino acids. CDR1 and CDR2 from the germline V gene are KGHSH and LQKENI. V was pared by 4 bases and J by 3 bases, with 10 bases between. CDR3 sequence reads: CASSLGGLNQPQHF. CDR3 DNA sequence: TGTGCCAGCTCACTGGGGGGCCTCAATCAGCCCCAGCATTTT. Together with reference TRBV18 and TRBJ1-5, the CDR3 gives the full variable domain: NAGVMQNPRHLVRRRGQEARLRCSPMKGHSHVYWYRQLPEEGLKFMVYLQKENIIDESGMPKERFSAEFPKEGPSILRIQQVVRGDSAAYFCASSLGGLNQPQHFGDGTRLSIL.

CDR3 sequence reads: CASSPRGTGQYEQYF. In nucleotides, the CDR3 is TGTGCCAGCAGCCCGCGCGGGACAGGGCAATACGAGCAGTACTTC. V gene TRBV11-2 combines with J gene TRBJ2-7, with 9 bases identical to TRBD1. After removal of 5 bases from V and 4 bases from J, the junction contained 9 bases not matched to a gene. The CDR3 covers 15 residues. The germline gives CDR1 SGHAT, CDR2 FQNNGV.

The gene calls are TRBV19 and TRBJ2-3; maybe TRBD2 (5 bases). Trimming removed 6 bases at V and 4 bases at J, with 17 bases between. The CDR3 has 15 residues. Looked up from germline, CDR1 is LNHDA and CDR2 is SQIVND (reference sequence). The CDR3 here is CASRIAGRRADTQYF. The CDR3 DNA sequence: TGTGCCAGTAGAATCGCGGGCCGAAGGGCAGATACGCAGTATTTT.

The chain couples TRBV19 to TRBJ2-7; no clear D gene. Germline-derived CDR1 and CDR2 are LNHDA and SQIVND (reference sequence). Deletions cut 3 bases from V and 2 bases from J, with 8 bases between. This CDR3 comprises 13 residues. This chain's CDR3 is CASSMKGTYEQYF. The CDR3 coding sequence is TGTGCCAGTAGTATGAAGGGTACCTACGAGCAGTACTTC. Together with reference TRBV19 and TRBJ2-7, the CDR3 gives the full variable domain: DGGITQSPKYLFRKEGQNVTLSCEQNLNHDAMYWYRQDPGQGLRLIYYSQIVNDFQKGDIAEGYSVSREKKESFPLTVTSAQKNPTAFYLCASSMKGTYEQYFGPGTRLTVT.

The rearrangement joins TRBV12-3 or TRBV12-4 to TRBJ1-2, with D unclear. Trimming shortened V by 3 bases and J by 0 bases, and 5 bases separated the two germline ends. The length of the CDR3 is 13 residues. CDR3 region: CASSLGSNYGYTF. The CDR3 DNA reads as TGTGCCAGCAGTTTGGGATCTAACTATGGCTACACCTTC.

This chain links TRBV15 with TRBJ1-3, with D maybe TRBD1 (6 bases). The germline V gene has CDR1 LNHNV and CDR2 YYDKDF (reference sequence). Between the trimmed V and J ends, which lost 0 bases and 9 bases, there was a span of 18 bases. This CDR3 contains 16 residues. The DNA of the CDR3 is TGTGCCACCAGCAGAGAAGTGGGGGCCCCCCCCGGCACCATATATTTT. Protein sequence: CATSREVGAPPGTIYF.

The chain recombines TRBV2 with TRBJ2-4; D may match TRBD1 or TRBD2 (5 bases each). V was trimmed by 1 base and J by 4 bases, leaving 17 bases between them. This CDR3 has 17 amino acids. Germline assignment: CDR1 SNHLY and CDR2 FYNNEI. The CDR3 protein is CASSEGGTGSAKNIQYF. The CDR3 region has the DNA TGTGCCAGCAGTGAAGGGGGGACCGGGTCGGCGAAAAACATTCAGTACTTC.

The J gene is TRBJ2-5, the V gene TRBV7-9, with D maybe TRBD1 (5 bases). Germline CDR1 is SEHNR and CDR2 is FQNEAQ (reference sequence). The CDR3 has 17 residues. Trimming took off 2 bases at V and 1 base at J, with 17 bases between the two ends. The CDR3 DNA reads as TGTGCCAGCAGCTTAAAAAGGTCAGGGTATCTCCAAGAGACCCAGTACTTC. The encoded protein is CASSLKRSGYLQETQYF. Supplemented by reference TRBV7-9 and TRBJ2-5, the full variable domain reads DTGVSQNPRHKITKRGQNVTFRCDPISEHNRLYWYRQTLGQGPEFLTYFQNEAQLEKSRLLSDRFSAERPKGSFSTLEIQRTEQGDSAMYLCASSLKRSGYLQETQYFGPGTRLLVL.

This clone occurred a few times. Additional DNA sequences in this sample encode the identical CDR3. V is TRBV7-2 and J is TRBJ2-7; D gene unclear. Germline V lookup: CDR1 SGHTA, CDR2 FQGNSA. Trimming shortened V by 1 base and J by 1 base, and 8 bases separated the two germline ends. The CDR3 runs to 14 residues. CDR3 loop: CASSLVGGSYEQYF. The CDR3 DNA follows: TGTGCCAGCAGCTTAGTAGGCGGATCCTACGAGCAGTACTTC.

This clone was seen just once. The chain is built from TRBV10-3 and TRBJ1-1, with D possibly being TRBD1 (6 bases). CDR1 ENHRY and CDR2 SYGVKD come from the germline V gene. The CDR3 has 14 residues. Trimming cost V 6 bases and J 4 bases, with 15 bases left between them. CDR3 sequence (DNA): TGTGCCATCAGGTTACAGGGATTGGGCACTGAAGCTTTCTTT. Translated, it gives CAIRLQGLGTEAFF.

V and J are TRBV7-9 and TRBJ2-1, with D unresolved. The V gene's germline CDR1 is SEHNR and CDR2 FQNEAQ (reference sequence). The CDR3 has 15 residues. The V and J ends lost 4 bases and 0 bases respectively, with 10 bases between them. This CDR3 is CASSSLGLSYNEQFF. The DNA of the CDR3 is TGTGCCAGCAGCTCCCTAGGGCTCTCCTACAATGAGCAGTTCTTC.

The V and J genes are TRBV12-3 or TRBV12-4 and TRBJ2-7; possible D gene TRBD1, 6 bases. This CDR3 is 11 amino acids long. Trimming took off 1 base at V and 9 bases at J, with 7 bases between the two ends. The DNA of the CDR3 is TGTGCCAGCAGTTTAGGCAGGGGGCAGTACTTC. Translation gives CASSLGRGQYF.

This sequence joins TRBV19 and TRBJ1-2; D unclear. This CDR3 comprises 12 residues. V lost 3 bases and J 4 bases, leaving 6 bases between the germline ends. Germline V CDR1 and CDR2: LNHDA, SQIVND (reference sequence). CDR3 coding DNA: TGTGCCAGTAGTATTCCGCGCTATGGCTACACCTTC. Its protein is CASSIPRYGYTF.

This chain links TRBV3-1 (or the pseudogene TRBV3-2) with TRBJ1-4; a weak D match, TRBD1 (6 bases). Germline CDR1 and CDR2: LGHDT and YNNKEL (reference sequence). V lost 4 bases, J lost 5 bases, and 8 bases lay in between. The CDR3 length is 13 residues. The CDR3 here is CASSLQGNEKLFF. Here the CDR3 DNA reads TGTGCCAGCAGCCTTCAGGGGAATGAAAAACTGTTTTTT.

The chain employs TRBV5-1 and TRBJ1-2; the match to TRBD1 covers 7 bases. Germline trimming cut 3 bases from V and 3 bases from J; bases unmatched to any gene: 5. The CDR3 covers 14 residues. Germline-derived CDR1 and CDR2 are SGHRS and YFSETQ. As DNA, the CDR3 is TGCGCCAGCAGCTCCCAAGGACAGGACTATGGCTACACCTTC. It translates to CASSSQGQDYGYTF.

The V and J genes are TRBV6-2 or TRBV6-3 and TRBJ1-4; 7 bases match TRBD1. CDR3 length equals 15 residues. Germline CDR1 is MNHEY and CDR2 is SVGEGT. Trimming took 3 bases from V and 5 from J; bases not matched to a gene: 6. Here the CDR3 reads CASSYTGTVNEKLFF. CDR3 coding DNA: TGTGCCAGCAGTTATACCGGGACAGTAAATGAAAAACTGTTTTTT.

The chain employs TRBV9 and TRBJ2-3, with unresolved D. Trimming took 0 bases from V and 0 from J, leaving 5 bases between them. The CDR3 is 14 amino acids. CDR1 is SGDLS, CDR2 YYNGEE, per germline. The CDR3 DNA reads as TGTGCCAGCAGCGTAGAGCCGAGCACAGATACGCAGTATTTT. It is translated as CASSVEPSTDTQYF.

The V gene is TRBV7-2, the J gene TRBJ1-2, with 11 bases lining up with TRBD1. The ends lost 6 bases at V and 8 bases at J; junction bases unmatched: 14. The CDR3 length is 16 residues. CDR1 and CDR2 from the germline V gene are SGHTA and FQGNSA. In DNA form, the CDR3 reads TGTGCCAGCAGTATAGTGGGAGGACAGGGGGCTGAAGGCTACACCTTC. It yields the protein CASSIVGGQGAEGYTF.